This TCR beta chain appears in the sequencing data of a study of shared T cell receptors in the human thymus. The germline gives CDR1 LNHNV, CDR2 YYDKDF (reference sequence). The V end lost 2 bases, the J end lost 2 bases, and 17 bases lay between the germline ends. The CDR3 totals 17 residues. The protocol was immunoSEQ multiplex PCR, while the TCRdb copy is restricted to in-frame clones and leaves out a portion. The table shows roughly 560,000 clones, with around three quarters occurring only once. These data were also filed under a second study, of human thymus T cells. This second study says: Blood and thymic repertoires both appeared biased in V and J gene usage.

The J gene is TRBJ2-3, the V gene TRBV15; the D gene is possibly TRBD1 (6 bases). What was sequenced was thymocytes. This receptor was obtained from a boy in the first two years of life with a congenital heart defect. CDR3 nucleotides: TGTGCCACCAGCAGAATAGACAGGCAAAGAGTCACAGATACGCAGTATTTT. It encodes CATSRIDRQRVTDTQYF.